Listed here are 6 T cell receptor beta chains from one sample, sequenced in a study of blood T cell repertoires in COVID-19. Sequencing used immunoSEQ multiplex PCR; TCRdb keeps in-frame clones, though not all of them. The sample gives about 38,000 clones, less than 90% of which show up once; approximately 1.6% is in the top ten. The sequenced sample consisted of peripheral blood. These receptors all come from a man in his 60s with COVID-19, enrolled during active disease.

This clone was recorded a few times. V is TRBV7-9 and J is TRBJ2-7, with 8 bases that match TRBD1. CDR3 size: 18 residues. Germline-derived CDR1 and CDR2 are SEHNR and FQNEAQ (reference sequence). The V and J ends lost 0 bases and 4 bases, in that order; junction bases with no gene match: 14. For the CDR3, the DNA is TGTGCCAGCAGCTTAGCGGGGGGAGGACAGGGCCGGGATTACGAGCAGTACTTC. Amino acid sequence: CASSLAGGGQGRDYEQYF.

The rearrangement uses TRBV29-1 and TRBJ2-1, with 7 positions matching TRBD2. Unmatched junction bases numbered 7, after V lost 1 base and J lost 7 bases. Germline-derived CDR1 and CDR2 are SQVTM and ANQGSEA. The CDR3 has 14 residues. The CDR3 loop is CSVEGTRSRNEQFF. The DNA for the CDR3 is TGCAGCGTTGAAGGGACTAGGTCGCGGAATGAGCAGTTCTTC.

This clone occurred once. V and J are TRBV19 and TRBJ1-4; maybe TRBD1 (6 bases). The CDR3 is made up of 13 amino acids. Trimming shortened V by 10 bases and J by 3 bases, and 12 bases separated the two germline ends. Germline V gene sequence: CDR1 LNHDA, CDR2 SQIVND (reference sequence). In nucleotides, the CDR3 is TGTGCCACTCGGACAGTGTCTAATGAAAAACTGTTTTTT. This sequence encodes CATRTVSNEKLFF.

The CDR3 nucleotides are TGCAGCGTTGAAGATCTCCCAGGAGCTTTCTTT. Translated: CSVEDLPGAFF. V is TRBV29-1 and J is TRBJ1-1; D is unresolved. The germline CDR1 and CDR2 sequences are SQVTM and ANQGSEA. The CDR3 has 11 residues. V lost 0 bases and J 10 bases, leaving 9 bases between the germline ends.

This chain links TRBV29-1 with TRBJ1-2; D not resolved. The length of the CDR3 is 12 residues. CDR1 and CDR2 (germline): SQVTM, ANQGSEA. V gave up 3 bases and J gave up 0 bases, with 5 bases separating them. DNA of the CDR3: TGCAGCGTTGAGGGCCCTAACTATGGCTACACCTTC. Protein: CSVEGPNYGYTF.

This clone appeared a few times. V usage is TRBV5-1 and J usage is TRBJ1-6; TRBD1 might be the D (6 bases). V shed 4 bases and J shed 0 bases, with 17 bases lying between them. The germline V gene has CDR1 SGHRS and CDR2 YFSETQ. The CDR3 covers 18 residues. Here the CDR3 reads CASSPGTFVSSYNSPLHF. Written as DNA, the CDR3 is TGCGCCAGCAGCCCAGGGACATTCGTTAGCTCCTATAATTCACCCCTCCACTTT. Together with reference TRBV5-1 and TRBJ1-6, the CDR3 gives the full variable domain: KAGVTQTPRYLIKTRGQQVTLSCSPISGHRSVSWYQQTPGQGLQFLFEYFSETQRNKGNFPGRFSGRQFSNSRSEMNVSTLELGDSALYLCASSPGTFVSSYNSPLHFGNGTRLTVT.